This paragraph reports one T cell receptor beta chain. Its cognate antigen has yet to be identified. Libraries were made using the immunoSEQ multiplex PCR assay. For the multiplex PCR, a mixture combining 60 forward primers for TCR Vbeta segments and 13 reverse primers for TCR Jbeta segments was used. A multiplex PCR assay on genomic DNA amplified the CDR3 region of rearranged TCR beta genes. The amplified TCR beta libraries were sequenced on the Illumina HiSeq System as 87-base-pair reads. The authors processed their data as follows. Across the 670 or so repertoires, a later analysis counted about 81 million unique TCR beta chains, 9 million to 14 million of which were shared by at least two donors. To remove PCR and sequencing errors, raw reads were error-corrected and collapsed into unique sequences using a nearest-neighbor algorithm that merged closely related sequences. Alignment of CDR3 sequences to IMGT reference sequences was used to assign V, D and J gene segments. Each retained sequence needed at least a six-nucleotide match to both a V gene segment and a J gene segment. Rearrangements were called productive when the CDR3 lacked stop codons and stayed in frame with V and J; all others were non-productive. CDR3 was defined by IMGT convention, running from the second conserved V-encoded cysteine to the conserved J-encoded phenylalanine. Sequences without an unambiguous match to a single V gene segment were excluded from the earlier analysis of about 600 of the donors. In an earlier analysis of several hundred of the donors, V segments were called functional above 56.7% productive rearrangements and were called segregating when the between-donor standard deviation exceeded 5%. A statistical classification framework was built for diagnosing cytomegalovirus status from the catalog of TCR beta chain sequences. In a later analysis, TCR nucleotide sequences were compared against IMGT/GENE-DB human TR gene sequences so that V and J genes could be assigned. In a later analysis, CDR3 sequences and most-parsimonious VDJ recombination scenarios were assigned using the TCRdist pipeline. A later analysis defined each TCR beta chain by its CDR3 amino acid sequence plus V-gene family, and excluded reads lacking a unique V-gene family. A later analysis removed 550 to 650 highly shared, low-generation-probability nucleotide sequences to deal with suspected cross-contamination and a sequencing artifact. In a later analysis, a clonal expansion index for each public chain was calculated from normalized within-repertoire ranks of inferred template counts. Generation probabilities in a later analysis came from a VDJ recombination model fitted to out-of-frame rearrangements, and those results were checked against IGoR. In a later analysis, hypergeometric tests were used to score TCR-TCR, TCR-HLA and TCR-CMV co-occurrence, with a repertoire-size bias correction applied to TCR pairs. In a later analysis, false discovery rates were estimated by permuting HLA or CMV assignments 20 times. In a later analysis, co-occurring TCRs were grouped using DBSCAN, with TCRdist sequence similarity added in when clustering inside HLA-allele-positive subsets. Repertoires with fewer than 30,000 or more than 120,000 public chains were left out of co-occurrence clustering, as were four to six repertoires with anomalous nucleotide sharing. The immuneACCESS repertoire file appears here via TCRdb, limited to in-frame rearrangements. These files lack a portion of the clones; in checked studies, under half of the deficit traces to unresolved V genes, and the cause of the others is not known. V and J calls and clone size are as listed in that table; D and trimming were resolved from the DNA. The sample table holds about 200,000 clones. 0.95% to 1.3% of the sample comes from the top ten.

This entry is derived from a study of cytomegalovirus exposure and HLA in healthy donors (dated by TCRdb to about 2017). For context, the study as a whole: According to an earlier analysis of a few hundred of the donors, 150 million to 200 million T cells yielded some 120 million unique TCR beta sequences and around 300 Gb of sequence data. Roughly five DR-DQ haplotypes were treated as single units for association and clustering because of strong linkage in the cohort. The number of donors typed differed by locus, with roughly 629-640 for A, B, C, DRB1 and DQB1, around 560 for DQA1, about 610 for DPA1, and some 450 for DPB1. Of the 300 to 400 genotyped donors, over 65% fell in the genetic ancestry cluster associated with self-reported Caucasian donors. A later genetic analysis used genome-wide SNP genotypes for about 60% of the roughly 700 donors, treating that subset as a discovery cohort. Rather than drawing on any new phenotypic data, the later analysis identified candidate immune exposures from TCR beta sequences and the way those sequences occurred across donors. An early release covering about 600 HLA-typed donors comprised roughly 300 gigabases of sequencing data and tens of millions of unique TCR sequences. The study used immunosequencing to profile the T cell repertoires of approximately 630 subjects and linked those repertoires to cytomegalovirus serostatus. Besides the first cohort of about 730 subjects, a separate validation cohort made up of roughly 120 different subjects was used. In an earlier analysis of about 590 of the donors, high-throughput TCR beta sequencing was used to judge whether each TCR beta V gene segment behaved as functional or pseudogenic. On average, about 200,000 unique TCR beta nucleotide sequences were sequenced per donor among some 430 genotyped donors of the cohort, with 15% to 20% of those sequences being non-productive. A later analysis re-examined previously published TCR beta repertoires from over 500 donors and added high-resolution HLA genotyping to investigate patterns of TCR occurrence. The study was designed to test whether signatures of past pathogen exposure could be identified by cataloging public T cell receptors. To predict cytomegalovirus infection status, the study brought together high-throughput TCR immunosequencing, statistical association of individual TCRs with disease status, and machine learning. Class I and class II HLA loci were covered by the typing at four-digit resolution. Donor age, sex, ethnicity and CMV serostatus were compiled together with the repertoire data. Every repertoire in the discovery cohort had been generated on one and the same sequencing platform.

The cohort consisted of approximately 690 healthy bone marrow donors. Cohort members were all nominally healthy when sampled, although unrecorded immune exposures were likely present. The donor tested CMV seropositive and was one of the 289 seropositive cohort members. Each donor provided a peripheral blood sample, and peripheral blood mononuclear cells were used for TCR beta sequencing. The Qiagen DNeasy Blood Extraction Kit was used to extract genomic DNA from the blood cell samples. Results the study describes overall, beyond this receptor: Because HLA typing was missing for some donors at each locus, association tests included only the typed subset. CMV serostatus was the only immune exposure information available for the cohort. Most TCR sequences were seen in very few donors, while some public TCRs were found in many individuals. In a later analysis, the rate of TCR association differed among HLA loci, with DRB1 alleles having the most associated TCRs and HLA-C alleles having the fewest. The presence/absence analyses assumed that sequencing depth was roughly uniform across donors, and that assumption may not be true. In an earlier analysis of fewer than 750 of the donors, most TCR beta V segments were observed in productive rearrangements about 87% or about 30% of the time, broadly matching IMGT annotations. Most CMV-associated TCR beta chains appeared to be HLA-restricted in a later analysis, and the HLA associations seemed to be driven largely by CMV exposure. When HLA alleles, especially DR and DQ, strongly co-occurred, attributing TCR associations to individual alleles was difficult. In vitro tests confirmed that a few of the cytomegalovirus-associated TCR beta chains recognize cytomegalovirus antigens. A further reported finding was that TCR beta sequences accurately predicted the HLA-A and HLA-B alleles for most subjects in the first cohort. Because counts were too low, about 15 rarely observed V segments, including chromosome 9 orphons, were left out of the earlier analysis of 500 to 650 of the donors. The cohort was sequenced for TCR beta chains only, and without alpha or paired-chain data the features that could be detected were limited. Several of the top co-occurrence clusters appeared to be linked to parvovirus B19, influenza, CMV and Epstein-Barr virus, according to a later analysis. Linkage disequilibrium might explain the correlated functional status among segregating V segments, but an unknown experimental factor could not be excluded. In a later analysis, 16,951 TCR beta sequences were associated with specific HLA alleles at a false discovery rate of 0.05. The classifier was reported to diagnose cytomegalovirus status with high specificity and sensitivity in both the original cohort and the validation cohort. A cluster of highly shared sequence variants was judged likely to be a technical artifact of the sequencing pipeline. Compared with equally common non-associated chains, HLA-associated TCR beta chains in a later analysis were more clonally expanded and had lower generation probabilities. It was suggested by the authors that the approach could potentially be generalized to other disease states and immunological phenotypes. The study listed 164 TCR beta chains as associated with cytomegalovirus. According to a later genetic analysis, donors in an Asian-associated ancestry cluster had fewer N-insertions in productive TCRs than the roughly 670-donor mean. In a later genetic analysis, a missense DCLRE1C variant was associated with V-gene and J-gene trimming of TCR beta chains, and the association was replicated in an independent cohort.

The receptor was derived from a girl aged 2-10 years in good health and CMV-seropositive. Material for sequencing was PBMCs.

The nucleotide sequence is TGCGCCAGCAGCTTGAGAGCAGGGGTGAGCAATGAGCAGTTCTTC. This sequence encodes CASSLRAGVSNEQFF. The chain links TRBV5-1 with TRBJ2-1, with TRBD1 as a weak D call on 6 bases. The junction shows trimming of 1 base on V and 6 bases on J, plus 14 bases between the germline ends. Including the terminal cysteine and phenylalanine, the CDR3 comprises 15 residues. Just CDR3 DNA is preserved here, 45 bases in frame from base 1. The germline V gene encodes CDR1 SGHRS and CDR2 YFSETQ.